This T cell receptor (beta chain) was observed in a study of blood T cells in healthy people across ages. Together with a sample-barcoded 5' primer, a J-beta primer mix was included in a second PCR lasting about 6 to 12 cycles. TCRdb reanalysed the 5' RACE reads using MiXCR and keeps one entry per CDR3 protein. This sample carries about 640,000 distinct CDR3 sequences, 58% of them seen once, and the ten largest clones take more than 35%. Trimming left V 4 bases short and J 9 bases short, with 13 bases between. Germline CDR1 and CDR2: MNHNS and SASEGT. This CDR3 contains 13 residues. Sequenced sample: blood. The J gene is TRBJ2-1, the V gene TRBV6-1; D gene ambiguous. This receptor was obtained from a man aged 55 to 70 in good health. CDR3 nucleotide sequence: TGTGCCAGCAGTGGCCCGGCGGAAGTTGAGCAGTTCTTC. As protein: CASSGPAEVEQFF.